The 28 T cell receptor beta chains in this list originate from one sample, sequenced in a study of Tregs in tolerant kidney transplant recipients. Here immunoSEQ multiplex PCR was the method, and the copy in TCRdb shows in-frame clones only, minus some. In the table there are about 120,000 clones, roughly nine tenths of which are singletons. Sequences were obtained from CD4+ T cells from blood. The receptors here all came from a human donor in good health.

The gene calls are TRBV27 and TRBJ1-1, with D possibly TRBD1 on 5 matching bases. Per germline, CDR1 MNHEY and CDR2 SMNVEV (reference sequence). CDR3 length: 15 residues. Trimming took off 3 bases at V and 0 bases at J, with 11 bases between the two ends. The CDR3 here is CASSLGTVLNTEAFF. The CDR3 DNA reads TGTGCCAGCAGTTTGGGGACCGTCCTGAACACTGAAGCTTTCTTT.

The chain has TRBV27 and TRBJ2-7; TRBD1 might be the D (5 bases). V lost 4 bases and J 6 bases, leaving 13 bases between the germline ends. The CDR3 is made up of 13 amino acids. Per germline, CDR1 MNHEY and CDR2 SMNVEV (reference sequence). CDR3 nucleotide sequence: TGTGCCAGCAGTTCAAACCAGGGTACCGAGCAGTACTTC. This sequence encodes CASSSNQGTEQYF.

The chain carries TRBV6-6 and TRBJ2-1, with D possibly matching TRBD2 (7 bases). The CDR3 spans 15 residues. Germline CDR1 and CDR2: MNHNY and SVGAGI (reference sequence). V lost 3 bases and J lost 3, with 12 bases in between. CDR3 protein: CASSYRRGHYNEQFF. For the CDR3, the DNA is TGTGCCAGCAGTTATCGGCGGGGGCACTACAATGAGCAGTTCTTC.

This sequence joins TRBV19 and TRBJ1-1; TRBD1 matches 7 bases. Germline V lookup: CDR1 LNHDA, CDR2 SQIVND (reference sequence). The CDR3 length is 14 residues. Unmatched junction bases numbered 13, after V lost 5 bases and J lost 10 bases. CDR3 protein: CASSVTGSRVGAFF. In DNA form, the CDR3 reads TGTGCCAGTAGTGTGACAGGGAGCAGGGTGGGAGCTTTCTTT. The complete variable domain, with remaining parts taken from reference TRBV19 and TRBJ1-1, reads DGGITQSPKYLFRKEGQNVTLSCEQNLNHDAMYWYRQDPGQGLRLIYYSQIVNDFQKGDIAEGYSVSREKKESFPLTVTSAQKNPTAFYLCASSVTGSRVGAFFGQGTRLTVV.

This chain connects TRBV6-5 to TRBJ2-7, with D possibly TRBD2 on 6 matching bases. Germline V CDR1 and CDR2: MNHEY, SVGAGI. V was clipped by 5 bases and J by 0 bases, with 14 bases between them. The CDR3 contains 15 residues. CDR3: CASSPERVFSYEQYF. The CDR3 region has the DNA TGTGCCAGCAGTCCCGAGCGGGTTTTCTCCTACGAGCAGTACTTC.

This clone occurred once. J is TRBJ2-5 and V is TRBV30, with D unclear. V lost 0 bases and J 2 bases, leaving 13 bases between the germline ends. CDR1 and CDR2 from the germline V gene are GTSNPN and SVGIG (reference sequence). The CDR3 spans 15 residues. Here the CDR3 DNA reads TGTGCCTGGAGTGTAGGGTTAGGGCGGCAAGAGACCCAGTACTTC. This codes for CAWSVGLGRQETQYF.

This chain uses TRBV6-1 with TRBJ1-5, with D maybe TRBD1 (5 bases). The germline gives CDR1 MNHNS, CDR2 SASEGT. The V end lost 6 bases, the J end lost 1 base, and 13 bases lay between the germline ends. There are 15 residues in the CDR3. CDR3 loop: CASRLEGKSNQPQHF. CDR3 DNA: TGTGCCAGCAGGTTGGAGGGGAAGAGCAATCAGCCCCAGCATTTT.

The DNA of the CDR3 is TGTGCCAGCAGCCCCGGACAGGGACGCGACACCATATATTTT. Protein: CASSPGQGRDTIYF. The V call is TRBV7-3, the J call TRBJ1-3; 8 nucleotides agree with TRBD1. J gave up 8 bases and V 5 bases, and 8 bases lay outside the gene matches. This CDR3 comprises 14 residues. Germline CDR1 reads SGHTA; CDR2 reads FQGTGA.

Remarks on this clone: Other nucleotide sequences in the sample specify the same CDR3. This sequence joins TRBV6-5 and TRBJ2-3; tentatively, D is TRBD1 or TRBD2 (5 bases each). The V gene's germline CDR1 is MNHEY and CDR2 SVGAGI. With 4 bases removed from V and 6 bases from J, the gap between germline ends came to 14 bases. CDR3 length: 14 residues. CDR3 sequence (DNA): TGTGCCAGCAGTTCTTATGGGACCTGGGATACGCAGTATTTT. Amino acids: CASSSYGTWDTQYF.

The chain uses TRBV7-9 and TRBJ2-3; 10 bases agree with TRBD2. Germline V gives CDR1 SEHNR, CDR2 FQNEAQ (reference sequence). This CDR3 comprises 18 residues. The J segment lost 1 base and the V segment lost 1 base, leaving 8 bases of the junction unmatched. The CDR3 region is CASSLESGGAGGTDTQYF. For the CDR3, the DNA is TGTGCCAGCAGCTTAGAAAGCGGGGGGGCCGGGGGCACAGATACGCAGTATTTT. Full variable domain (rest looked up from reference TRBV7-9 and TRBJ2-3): DTGVSQNPRHKITKRGQNVTFRCDPISEHNRLYWYRQTLGQGPEFLTYFQNEAQLEKSRLLSDRFSAERPKGSFSTLEIQRTEQGDSAMYLCASSLESGGAGGTDTQYFGPGTRLTVL.

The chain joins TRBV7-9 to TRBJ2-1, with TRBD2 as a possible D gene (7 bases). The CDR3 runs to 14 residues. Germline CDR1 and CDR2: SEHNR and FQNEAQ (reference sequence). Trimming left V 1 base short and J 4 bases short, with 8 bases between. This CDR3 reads CASSLEGGYNEQFF. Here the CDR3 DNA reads TGTGCCAGCAGCTTAGAGGGGGGGTACAATGAGCAGTTCTTC. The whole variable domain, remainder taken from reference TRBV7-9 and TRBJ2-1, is DTGVSQNPRHKITKRGQNVTFRCDPISEHNRLYWYRQTLGQGPEFLTYFQNEAQLEKSRLLSDRFSAERPKGSFSTLEIQRTEQGDSAMYLCASSLEGGYNEQFFGPGTRLTVL.

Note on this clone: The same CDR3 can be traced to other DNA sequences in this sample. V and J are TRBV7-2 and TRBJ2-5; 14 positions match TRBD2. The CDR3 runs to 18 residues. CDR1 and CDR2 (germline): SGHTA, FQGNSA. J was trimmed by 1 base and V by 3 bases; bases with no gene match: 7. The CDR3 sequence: CASSFGRLAGGAQETQYF. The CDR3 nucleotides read TGTGCCAGCAGCTTCGGTCGACTAGCGGGGGGGGCCCAAGAGACCCAGTACTTC.

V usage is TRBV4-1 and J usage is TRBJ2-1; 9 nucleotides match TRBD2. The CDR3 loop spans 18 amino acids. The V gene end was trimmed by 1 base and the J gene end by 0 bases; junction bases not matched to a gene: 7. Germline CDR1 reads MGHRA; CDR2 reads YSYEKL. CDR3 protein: CASSQGVAGVGSYNEQFF. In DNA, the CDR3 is TGCGCCAGCAGCCAAGGGGTAGCGGGAGTCGGCTCCTACAATGAGCAGTTCTTC.

CDR3 DNA sequence: TGCGCCAGCACCTCACTAGCGGGGGTCTCTGGGGCCAACGTCCTGACTTTC. Its protein product is CASTSLAGVSGANVLTF. The V gene is TRBV5-1, the J gene TRBJ2-6, with 11 nucleotides matching TRBD2. Germline V lookup: CDR1 SGHRS, CDR2 YFSETQ. CDR3 size: 17 residues. V shed 6 bases and J 0 bases; nucleotides not matched to a gene: 5.

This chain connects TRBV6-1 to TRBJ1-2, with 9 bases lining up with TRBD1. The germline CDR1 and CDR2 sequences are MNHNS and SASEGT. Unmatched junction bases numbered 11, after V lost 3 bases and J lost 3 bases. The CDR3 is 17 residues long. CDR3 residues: CASSDPVGQGPYYGYTF. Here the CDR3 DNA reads TGTGCCAGCAGTGATCCGGTGGGACAGGGCCCTTACTATGGCTACACCTTC.

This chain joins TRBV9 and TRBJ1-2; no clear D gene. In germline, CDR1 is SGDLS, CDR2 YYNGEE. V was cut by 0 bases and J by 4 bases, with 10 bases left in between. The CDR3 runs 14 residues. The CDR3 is CASSVEGWSYGYTF. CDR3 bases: TGTGCCAGCAGCGTAGAGGGTTGGAGCTATGGCTACACCTTC.

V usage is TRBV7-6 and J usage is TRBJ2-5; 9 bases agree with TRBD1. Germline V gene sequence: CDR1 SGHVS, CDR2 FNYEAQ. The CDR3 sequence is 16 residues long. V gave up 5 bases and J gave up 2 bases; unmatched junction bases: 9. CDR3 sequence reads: CASSTRYRGPQETQYF. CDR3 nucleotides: TGTGCCAGCAGCACCCGATACAGGGGGCCGCAAGAGACCCAGTACTTC.

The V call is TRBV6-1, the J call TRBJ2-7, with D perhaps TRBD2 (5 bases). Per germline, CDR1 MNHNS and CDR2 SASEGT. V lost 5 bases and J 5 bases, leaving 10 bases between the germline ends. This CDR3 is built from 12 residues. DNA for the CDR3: TGTGCCAGCAGTCTAGCTGGGGACGAGCAGTACTTC. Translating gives CASSLAGDEQYF.

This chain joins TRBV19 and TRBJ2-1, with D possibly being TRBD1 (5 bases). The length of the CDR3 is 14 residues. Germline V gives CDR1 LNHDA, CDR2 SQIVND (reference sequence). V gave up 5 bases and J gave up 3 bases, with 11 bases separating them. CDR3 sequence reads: CASSSRQYYNEQFF. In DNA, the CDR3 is TGTGCCAGTAGTTCCCGACAGTACTACAATGAGCAGTTCTTC.

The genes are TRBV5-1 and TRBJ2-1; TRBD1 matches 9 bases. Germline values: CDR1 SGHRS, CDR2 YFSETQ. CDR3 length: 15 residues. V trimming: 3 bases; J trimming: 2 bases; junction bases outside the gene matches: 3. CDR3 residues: CASSSGTGPYNEQFF. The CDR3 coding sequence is TGCGCCAGCAGCTCCGGGACAGGGCCCTACAATGAGCAGTTCTTC.

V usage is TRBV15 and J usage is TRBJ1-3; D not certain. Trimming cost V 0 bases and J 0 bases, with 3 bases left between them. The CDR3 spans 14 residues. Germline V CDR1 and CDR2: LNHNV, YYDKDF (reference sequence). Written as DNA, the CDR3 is TGTGCCACCAGCAGAGAGTACTCTGGAAACACCATATATTTT. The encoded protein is CATSREYSGNTIYF.

CDR3 coding DNA: TGTGCCAGCAGTTACGGGCCCTTGGAGCAGTACTTC. It encodes CASSYGPLEQYF. The chain joins TRBV6-6 to TRBJ2-7; D is unresolved. Germline V gene sequence: CDR1 MNHNY, CDR2 SVGAGI (reference sequence). V was pared by 2 bases and J by 7 bases, with 9 bases between. This CDR3 region has 12 residues.

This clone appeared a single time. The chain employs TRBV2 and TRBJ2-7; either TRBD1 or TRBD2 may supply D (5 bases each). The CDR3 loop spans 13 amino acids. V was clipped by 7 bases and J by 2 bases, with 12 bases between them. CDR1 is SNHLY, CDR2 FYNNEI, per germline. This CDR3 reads CASKRDGPYEQYF. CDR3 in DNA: TGTGCCAGCAAAAGGGACGGACCCTACGAGCAGTACTTC.

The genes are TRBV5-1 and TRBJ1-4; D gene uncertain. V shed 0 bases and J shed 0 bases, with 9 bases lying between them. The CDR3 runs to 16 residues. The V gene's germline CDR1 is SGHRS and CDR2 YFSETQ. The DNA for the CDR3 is TGCGCCAGCAGCTTGGTTTCAGGAGCAACTAATGAAAAACTGTTTTTT. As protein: CASSLVSGATNEKLFF.

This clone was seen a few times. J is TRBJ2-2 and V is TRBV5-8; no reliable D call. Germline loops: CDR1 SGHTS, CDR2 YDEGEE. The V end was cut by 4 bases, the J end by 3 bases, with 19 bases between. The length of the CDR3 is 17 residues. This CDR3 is CASSAYVGDGDTGELFF. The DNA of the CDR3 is TGTGCCAGCAGCGCGTACGTTGGCGATGGTGACACCGGGGAGCTGTTTTTT. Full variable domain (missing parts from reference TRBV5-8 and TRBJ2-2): EAGVTQSPTHLIKTRGQQATLRCSPISGHTSVYWYQQALGLGLQFLLWYDEGEERNRGNFPPRFSGRQFPNYSSELNVNALELEDSALYLCASSAYVGDGDTGELFFGEGSRLTVL.

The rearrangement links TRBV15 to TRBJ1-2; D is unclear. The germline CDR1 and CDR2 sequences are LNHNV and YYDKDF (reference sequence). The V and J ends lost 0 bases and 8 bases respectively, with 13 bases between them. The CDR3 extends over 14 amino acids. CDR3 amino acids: CATSRDRAAVGYTF. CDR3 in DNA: TGTGCCACCAGCAGAGATCGTGCAGCAGTAGGCTACACCTTC.

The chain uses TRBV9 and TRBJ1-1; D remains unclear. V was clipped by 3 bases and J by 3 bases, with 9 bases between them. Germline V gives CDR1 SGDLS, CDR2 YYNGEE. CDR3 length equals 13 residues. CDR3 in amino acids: CASSESIYTEAFF. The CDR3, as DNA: TGTGCCAGCAGCGAAAGTATATACACTGAAGCTTTCTTT.

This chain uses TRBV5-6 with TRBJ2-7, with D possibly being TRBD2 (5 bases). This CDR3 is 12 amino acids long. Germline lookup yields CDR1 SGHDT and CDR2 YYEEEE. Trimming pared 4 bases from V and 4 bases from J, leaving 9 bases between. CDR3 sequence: CASSTRGYEQYF. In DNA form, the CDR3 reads TGTGCCAGCAGCACACGAGGGTACGAGCAGTACTTC.